This entry lists 28 T cell receptor beta chains sequenced from one sample in a study of shared clonotypes between healthy human individuals. The data were produced by immunoSEQ multiplex PCR, yet TCRdb's version contains in-frame clones alone and is incomplete. The sample carries about 2 million clones, roughly 94% recorded once. The sample was naive CD4+ T cells sorted from blood. Subset here: CD45RA+ positively selected. Receptors were obtained from a man aged 18 to 29 in good health.

V and J are TRBV10-3 and TRBJ2-5, with D uncertain. This CDR3 has 16 amino acids. The ends were cut back, 5 bases at V and 1 base at J, with 17 bases in the middle. Germline lookup yields CDR1 ENHRY and CDR2 SYGVKD. CDR3 sequence: CAISPSLTPGQETQYF. Written as DNA, the CDR3 is TGTGCCATCAGTCCCTCCCTGACACCGGGCCAAGAGACCCAGTACTTC.

The chain uses TRBV5-1 and TRBJ2-7; 7 bases are a match to TRBD2. The J segment lost 2 bases and the V segment lost 1 base, leaving 6 bases of the junction unmatched. Per germline, CDR1 SGHRS and CDR2 YFSETQ. The CDR3 consists of 15 residues. The CDR3 sequence: CASSLNSGPTYEQYF. Here the CDR3 DNA reads TGCGCCAGCAGCTTGAATAGCGGGCCCACCTACGAGCAGTACTTC.

The chain couples TRBV4-1 to TRBJ2-5, with D perhaps matching TRBD1 (5 bases). This CDR3 contains 17 residues. The V and J ends lost 4 bases and 4 bases respectively, with 22 bases between them. CDR1 is MGHRA and CDR2 is YSYEKL in the germline V gene. CDR3 protein: CASSPKSTAGRGETQYF. The CDR3 nucleotides read TGCGCCAGCAGCCCAAAAAGTACGGCAGGGCGAGGAGAGACCCAGTACTTC.

A note on this clone: The same CDR3 arises from other DNA sequences in this sample as well. V gene TRBV11-2 combines with J gene TRBJ2-7, with a weak D call TRBD1 (6 bases). CDR1 is SGHAT and CDR2 is FQNNGV in the germline V gene. Trimming took off 0 bases at V and 2 bases at J, with 8 bases between the two ends. This CDR3 spans 14 amino acids. The CDR3 protein is CASSLDRGPYEQYF. The CDR3 DNA follows: TGTGCCAGCAGCTTAGACAGGGGACCCTACGAGCAGTACTTC.

The chain couples TRBV19 to TRBJ2-3, with 7 bases matching TRBD1. The CDR3 runs 16 residues. The V segment lost 6 bases and the J segment 3 bases; nucleotides outside the gene matches: 12. Looked up from germline, CDR1 is LNHDA and CDR2 is SQIVND (reference sequence). As DNA, the CDR3 is TGTGCCAGTAGCCCTACGACAGGGTCCGTAACAGATACGCAGTATTTT. Translation: CASSPTTGSVTDTQYF.

This chain uses TRBV7-2 with TRBJ1-4, with 7 bases identical to TRBD1. The ends lost 2 bases at V and 2 bases at J; junction bases unmatched: 2. This CDR3 is 15 amino acids long. Germline CDR1 and CDR2: SGHTA and FQGNSA. In nucleotides, the CDR3 is TGTGCCAGCAGCTTACAGACAGGGACTAATGAAAAACTGTTTTTT. Translation: CASSLQTGTNEKLFF.

The chain links TRBV5-4 to TRBJ1-5, with unresolved D. Germline-derived CDR1 and CDR2 are SGHNT and YYREEE (reference sequence). CDR3 length: 15 residues. Trimming took 0 bases from V and 4 from J, leaving 11 bases between them. CDR3: CASSLGGNRNQPQHF. CDR3 bases: TGTGCCAGCAGCTTGGGAGGGAACAGAAATCAGCCCCAGCATTTT.

This chain links TRBV11-2 with TRBJ1-4; tentative D call: TRBD1 (6 bases). The length of the CDR3 is 15 residues. Trimming pared 5 bases from V and 4 bases from J, leaving 14 bases between. Germline CDR1 is SGHAT and CDR2 is FQNNGV. For the CDR3, the DNA is TGTGCCAGCAGCGGAAGGACAGACCTTAATGAAAAACTGTTTTTT. This translates into CASSGRTDLNEKLFF.

V and J are TRBV9 and TRBJ2-1; possible D gene TRBD2, 6 bases. Germline V gene data show CDR1 as SGDLS and CDR2 as YYNGEE. The CDR3 has 13 amino acids. Trimming took off 0 bases at V and 8 bases at J, with 9 bases between the two ends. This CDR3 reads CASSVGLVHEQFF. The DNA of the CDR3 is TGTGCCAGCAGCGTAGGACTAGTCCATGAGCAGTTCTTC.

The rearrangement links TRBV6-5 to TRBJ1-1; D possibly corresponds to TRBD1 (5 bases). This CDR3 spans 13 amino acids. Germline lookup yields CDR1 MNHEY and CDR2 SVGAGI. V was pared by 4 bases and J by 6 bases, with 12 bases between. The CDR3 nucleotides are TGTGCCAGCAGTTCCATAGGGGAGGCTGAAGCTTTCTTT. Amino acids: CASSSIGEAEAFF.

As for this clone: Other DNA variants within this sample encode the same CDR3. The chain links TRBV5-1 to TRBJ2-7; TRBD2 matches 8 bases. V lost 2 bases, J lost 2 bases, and 3 bases stayed unmatched. This CDR3 is 14 amino acids long. Germline V gives CDR1 SGHRS, CDR2 YFSETQ. In nucleotides, the CDR3 is TGCGCCAGCAGCTTAGCGGGGGCGACCTACGAGCAGTACTTC. This encodes CASSLAGATYEQYF. The whole variable domain, remainder taken from reference TRBV5-1 and TRBJ2-7, is KAGVTQTPRYLIKTRGQQVTLSCSPISGHRSVSWYQQTPGQGLQFLFEYFSETQRNKGNFPGRFSGRQFSNSRSEMNVSTLELGDSALYLCASSLAGATYEQYFGPGTRLTVT.

This sequence joins TRBV5-1 and TRBJ2-7; the D call may be TRBD1 or TRBD2 (6 bases each). CDR1 SGHRS and CDR2 YFSETQ come from the germline V gene. The length of the CDR3 is 15 residues. V was shortened by 7 bases and J by 5 bases, with 22 bases between the two germline ends. CDR3 in amino acids: CASGVGGLREHEQYF. DNA for the CDR3: TGCGCCAGCGGAGTAGGGGGACTTAGGGAGCACGAGCAGTACTTC.

The V and J genes are TRBV28 and TRBJ1-6, with 9 positions matching TRBD1. CDR3 length equals 15 residues. The germline V gene encodes CDR1 MDHEN and CDR2 SYDVKM. Trimming at V came to 6 bases and at J to 7 bases, leaving 7 bases not matched to a gene. CDR3 coding DNA: TGTGCCAGCAGATTTCTCGACAGGGGGAATTCACCCCTCCACTTT. Its protein product is CASRFLDRGNSPLHF.

This sequence joins TRBV5-1 and TRBJ2-3, with a tentative D call TRBD1 (6 bases). The ends were cut back, 4 bases at V and 4 bases at J, with 22 bases in the middle. Germline values: CDR1 SGHRS, CDR2 YFSETQ. This CDR3 has 17 residues. In DNA, the CDR3 is TGCGCCAGCAGCCTTCTAATTACAGGGCCTGGCCCAGATACGCAGTATTTT. Translating it yields CASSLLITGPGPDTQYF.

The chain carries TRBV6-4 and TRBJ2-3; perhaps TRBD2 as D (6 bases). This CDR3 spans 11 amino acids. Germline loops: CDR1 MRHNA, CDR2 SNTAGT. The V and J ends lost 6 bases and 14 bases respectively, with 15 bases between them. CDR3: CASRTLAGLYF. The CDR3 DNA reads as TGTGCCAGCAGGACACTAGCTGGGCTGTATTTT.

Of note for this clone: The sample carries other DNA sequences with the same CDR3. The V call is TRBV18, the J call TRBJ2-6; D is ambiguous. The CDR3 has 15 residues. Germline CDR1 and CDR2: KGHSH and LQKENI. Trimming stripped 2 bases from V and 0 bases from J, with 5 bases between. CDR3 sequence: CASSPTSSGANVLTF. The CDR3 DNA follows: TGTGCCAGCTCACCAACGAGCTCTGGGGCCAACGTCCTGACTTTC.

V and J are TRBV28 and TRBJ2-4; perhaps TRBD1 as D (6 bases). The germline V and J ends were trimmed by 5 bases and 0 bases, with 20 bases remaining between them. The CDR3 totals 18 residues. CDR1 MDHEN and CDR2 SYDVKM come from the germline V gene. CDR3 bases: TGTGCCAGCAGTCCCCAGTCTGTTGGGGGCCTAGCCAAAAACATTCAGTACTTC. It encodes CASSPQSVGGLAKNIQYF. The variable domain in full, with the rest retrieved from reference TRBV28 and TRBJ2-4, is DVKVTQSSRYLVKRTGEKVFLECVQDMDHENMFWYRQDPGLGLRLIYFSYDVKMKEKGDIPEGYSVSREKKERFSLILESASTNQTSMYLCASSPQSVGGLAKNIQYFGAGTRLSVL.

The rearrangement uses TRBV28 and TRBJ1-5; no clear D gene. The CDR3 covers 13 residues. Germline V lookup: CDR1 MDHEN, CDR2 SYDVKM. Trimming removed 4 bases from V and 0 bases from J, with 4 bases in between. The CDR3 reads CASSWVSNQPQHF. DNA for the CDR3: TGTGCCAGCAGTTGGGTTAGCAATCAGCCCCAGCATTTT.

At least ten counts were recorded for this clone. The V call is TRBV25-1, the J call TRBJ1-2; TRBD1 matches 8 bases. Trimming removed 6 bases from V and 4 bases from J; junction bases left unmatched: 4. Germline CDR1 MGHDK, CDR2 SYGVNS. This CDR3 is built from 13 residues. The CDR3 reads CASRDRVTYGYTF. The CDR3 region has the DNA TGTGCCAGCAGGGACAGGGTGACCTATGGCTACACCTTC.

CDR3 nucleotides: TGTGCCAGCAGCGACCGCGGGGGATACGAGCAGTACTTC. Encoded protein: CASSDRGGYEQYF. The chain is built from TRBV7-2 and TRBJ2-7; 7 bases align to TRBD2. CDR1 is SGHTA, CDR2 FQGNSA, per germline. CDR3 length: 13 residues. Trimming removed 5 bases from V and 4 bases from J; junction bases left unmatched: 5.

The chain employs TRBV10-1 and TRBJ2-7, with D possibly matching TRBD2 (7 bases). Germline values: CDR1 WNHNN, CDR2 SYGVQD (reference sequence). CDR3 length: 14 residues. Trimming cost V 3 bases and J 4 bases, with 13 bases left between them. The CDR3 protein is CASSDGGLKYEQYF. The CDR3 nucleotides are TGCGCCAGCAGTGACGGGGGGCTAAAATACGAGCAGTACTTC.

Details on this clone: This CDR3 is also generated by other DNA sequences in the sample. In nucleotides, the CDR3 is TGTGCCAGCAGTTACTTGGCGGGTCCCTACGAGCAGTACTTC. Protein sequence: CASSYLAGPYEQYF. The chain joins TRBV6-5 to TRBJ2-7; D may be TRBD2 (5 bases). Germline CDR1 and CDR2: MNHEY and SVGAGI. CDR3 length equals 14 residues. The V end lost 1 base, the J end lost 2 bases, and 9 bases lay between the germline ends.

The chain carries TRBV6-5 and TRBJ2-7; 8 bases map to TRBD2. The germline V gene has CDR1 MNHEY and CDR2 SVGAGI. The V segment lost 8 bases and the J segment 1 base; nucleotides outside the gene matches: 7. The length of the CDR3 is 14 residues. CDR3 bases: TGTGCCAGCCTCGCGGGGGGCCCATCCTACGAGCAGTACTTC. Amino acid sequence: CASLAGGPSYEQYF.

The rearrangement links TRBV19 to TRBJ1-4, with a possible D match to TRBD1 (6 bases). CDR3 size: 13 residues. Trimming stripped 6 bases from V and 8 bases from J, with 13 bases between. Looked up from germline, CDR1 is LNHDA and CDR2 is SQIVND (reference sequence). CDR3 nucleotide sequence: TGTGCCAGTAGACAGGGCCGCTACGAAAAACTGTTTTTT. Protein: CASRQGRYEKLFF.

This clone has only one observation. The chain employs TRBV6-5 and TRBJ2-3; either TRBD1 or TRBD2 may supply D (5 bases each). Trimming left V 6 bases short and J 3 bases short, with 10 bases between. Germline CDR1 is MNHEY and CDR2 is SVGAGI. This CDR3 contains 13 residues. CDR3 amino acids: CASRPWGTDTQYF. In DNA, the CDR3 is TGTGCCAGCAGGCCCTGGGGGACAGATACGCAGTATTTT.

V gene TRBV19 combines with J gene TRBJ1-1; D remains ambiguous. Germline assignment: CDR1 LNHDA and CDR2 SQIVND (reference sequence). This CDR3 contains 16 residues. The germline V and J ends were trimmed by 0 bases and 1 base, with 12 bases remaining between them. As DNA, the CDR3 is TGTGCCAGTAGTATAGATAGGACGATATCGAACACTGAAGCTTTCTTT. Translation: CASSIDRTISNTEAFF.

Comment on this clone: Other DNA sequences in this specimen translate into the identical CDR3. The V and J genes are TRBV9 and TRBJ2-3; 13 bases map to TRBD2. Germline lookup yields CDR1 SGDLS and CDR2 YYNGEE. This CDR3 is 16 amino acids long. V was clipped by 2 bases and J by 1 base; unmatched bases: 1. The CDR3 nucleotides read TGTGCCAGCAGCGTGGGGACTAGCGGGGGCACAGATACGCAGTATTTT. It encodes CASSVGTSGGTDTQYF.

This chain connects TRBV5-4 to TRBJ1-2, with D uncertain. In germline, CDR1 is SGHNT, CDR2 YYREEE (reference sequence). V lost 0 bases to trimming and J lost 4 bases, with 16 bases between them. The CDR3 has 16 amino acids. Here the CDR3 DNA reads TGTGCCAGCAGCTTGGCCTTAGGACGGGCGGGCTATGGCTACACCTTC. This encodes CASSLALGRAGYGYTF.